The text below deals with one TCR beta chain. In Seattle, patients joined the study during active infection and were tracked longitudinally. The CDR3 has 11 amino acids. The V end lost 3 bases, the J end lost 3 bases, and 3 bases lay between the germline ends. Per germline, CDR1 DFQATT and CDR2 SNEGSKA (reference sequence). These data are taken from a study of blood T cell repertoires in COVID-19. Study context: Sites in the United States, Italy and Spain provided acute and convalescent COVID-19 samples. T cells, B-cell-depleted T cells, or PBMCs supplied cDNA or gDNA.

In the original processing: By means of reference gene primer amplification, nucleated cell counts were estimated. Profiled with immunoSEQ multiplex PCR; TCRdb holds only in-frame clones, not every one. Clone size and the V and J calls come from that table; the DNA yielded D and trimming. Among approximately 400,000 clones listed, 88% were seen once. What was sequenced was peripheral blood. The chain carries TRBV20-1 and TRBJ2-1; D unclear. The receptor was isolated from a woman aged 45-65 years with COVID-19, enrolled during active disease. In DNA form, the CDR3 reads TGCAGTGCTAGCTTCTACAATGAGCAGTTCTTC. Translating gives CSASFYNEQFF.